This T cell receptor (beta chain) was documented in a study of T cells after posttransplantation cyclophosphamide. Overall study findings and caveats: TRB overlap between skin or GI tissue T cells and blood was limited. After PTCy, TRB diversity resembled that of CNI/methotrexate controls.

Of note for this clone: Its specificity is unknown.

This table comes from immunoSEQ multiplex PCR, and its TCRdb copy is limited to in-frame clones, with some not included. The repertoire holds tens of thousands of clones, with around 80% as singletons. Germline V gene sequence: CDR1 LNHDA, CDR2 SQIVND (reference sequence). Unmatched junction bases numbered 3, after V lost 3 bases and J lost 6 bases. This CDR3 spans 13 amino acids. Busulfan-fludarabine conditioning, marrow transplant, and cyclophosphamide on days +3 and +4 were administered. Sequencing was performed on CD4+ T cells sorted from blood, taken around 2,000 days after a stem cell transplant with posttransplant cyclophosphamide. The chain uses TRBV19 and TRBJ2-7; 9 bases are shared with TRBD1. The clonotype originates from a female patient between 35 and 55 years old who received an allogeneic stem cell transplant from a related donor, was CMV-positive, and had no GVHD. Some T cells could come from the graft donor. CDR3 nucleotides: TGTGCCAGTAGTATGGGGACAGGGCTCGAGCAGTACTTC. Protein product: CASSMGTGLEQYF.